This T cell receptor (beta chain) was captured by sequencing in a study of OX40 agonist ivuxolimab in advanced cancers. The overall study: A male proportion of over 70% was recorded, with mean age approximately 57 years and range 23 to 79. Study-wide results and caveats: Some of the nonresponding patients also showed low levels of normalized T-cell clonal expansion.

Only one count was recorded for this clone. Its antigen is undetermined. TCRdb's table, derived via immunoSEQ multiplex PCR, lists solely in-frame clones and lacks some. The table has around 20,000 clones, about 70% seen once. The receptor was derived from an adult with an advanced solid tumor such as melanoma, head and neck, liver or kidney cancer. The sample here was CD4+ or CD8+ T cells sorted from blood, taken in a trial of the OX40 agonist ivuxolimab.

CDR3 in DNA: TGTGCCAGCGGGGGATTGTACGAGCAGTACTTC. Its translation: CASGGLYEQYF. V and J are TRBV7-3 and TRBJ2-7; D is tentatively TRBD1 or TRBD2 (5 bases each). V was pared by 8 bases and J by 4 bases, with 9 bases between. The CDR3 is 11 residues long. Germline CDR1 and CDR2: SGHTA and FQGTGA.